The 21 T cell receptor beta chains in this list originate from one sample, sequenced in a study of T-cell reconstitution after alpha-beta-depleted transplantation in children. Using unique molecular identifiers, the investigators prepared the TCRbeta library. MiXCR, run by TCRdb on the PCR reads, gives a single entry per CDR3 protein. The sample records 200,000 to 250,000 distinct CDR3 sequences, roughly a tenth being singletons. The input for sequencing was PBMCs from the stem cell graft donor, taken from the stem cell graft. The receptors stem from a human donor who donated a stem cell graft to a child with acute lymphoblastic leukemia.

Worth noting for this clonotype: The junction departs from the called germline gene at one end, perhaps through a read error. CDR3 bases: TGTGCCAGCAGCTTAGGACAGGGACCAGTCTTC. Translation gives CASSLGQGPVF. V and J are TRBV12-3 or TRBV12-4 and TRBJ2-1, with 8 bases fitting TRBD1. This CDR3 is built from 11 residues.

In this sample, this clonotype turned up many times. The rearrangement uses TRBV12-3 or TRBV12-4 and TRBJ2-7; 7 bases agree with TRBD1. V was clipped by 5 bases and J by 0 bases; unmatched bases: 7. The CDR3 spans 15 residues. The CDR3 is CASSPTGVPSYEQYF. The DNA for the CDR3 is TGTGCCAGCAGTCCTACAGGGGTGCCCTCCTACGAGCAGTACTTC.

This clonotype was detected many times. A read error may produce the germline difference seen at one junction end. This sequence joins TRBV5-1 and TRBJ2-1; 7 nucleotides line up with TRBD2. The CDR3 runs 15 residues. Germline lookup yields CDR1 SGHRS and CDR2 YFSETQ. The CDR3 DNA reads TGCGCCAGCAGATTGGGGGGGTTGTCCGGCGATGAGCAGTTCTTC. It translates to CASRLGGLSGDEQFF. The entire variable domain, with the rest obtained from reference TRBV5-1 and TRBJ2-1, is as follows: KAGVTQTPRYLIKTRGQQVTLSCSPISGHRSVSWYQQTPGQGLQFLFEYFSETQRNKGNFPGRFSGRQFSNSRSEMNVSTLELGDSALYLCASRLGGLSGDEQFFGPGTRLTVL.

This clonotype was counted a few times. As DNA, the CDR3 is TGTGCCAGCCAGCCACTTAACTATGGCTACACCTTC. Translating gives CASQPLNYGYTF. This sequence joins TRBV7-2 and TRBJ1-2; D is ambiguous. CDR1 SGHTA and CDR2 FQGNSA come from the germline V gene. There are 12 residues in the CDR3. V was shortened by 8 bases and J by 1 base, with 8 bases between the two germline ends.

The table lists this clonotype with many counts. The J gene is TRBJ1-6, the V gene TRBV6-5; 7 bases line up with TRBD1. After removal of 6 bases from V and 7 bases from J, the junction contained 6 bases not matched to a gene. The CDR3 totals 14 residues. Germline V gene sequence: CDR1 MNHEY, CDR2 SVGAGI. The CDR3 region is CASSSQGVNSPLHF. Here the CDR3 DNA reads TGTGCCAGCAGCTCGCAGGGGGTGAATTCACCCCTCCACTTT.

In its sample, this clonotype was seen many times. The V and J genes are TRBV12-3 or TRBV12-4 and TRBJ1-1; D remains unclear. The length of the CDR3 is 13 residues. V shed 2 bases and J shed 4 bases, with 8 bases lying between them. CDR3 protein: CASSLREGTEAFF. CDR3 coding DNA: TGTGCCAGCAGTTTAAGGGAGGGCACTGAAGCTTTCTTT.

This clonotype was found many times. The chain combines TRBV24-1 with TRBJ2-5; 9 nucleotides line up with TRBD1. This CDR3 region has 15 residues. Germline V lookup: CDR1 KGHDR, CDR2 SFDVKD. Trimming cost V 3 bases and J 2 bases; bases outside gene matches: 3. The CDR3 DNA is TGTGCCACCAGTGATACAGGGGGCTTACAAGAGACCCAGTACTTC. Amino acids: CATSDTGGLQETQYF.

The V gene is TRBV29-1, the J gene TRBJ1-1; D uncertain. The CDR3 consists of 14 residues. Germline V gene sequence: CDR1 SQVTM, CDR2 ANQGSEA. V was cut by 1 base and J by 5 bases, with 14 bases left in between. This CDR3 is CSVEATGVGTEAFF. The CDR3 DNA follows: TGCAGCGTTGAAGCTACCGGGGTAGGGACTGAAGCTTTCTTT. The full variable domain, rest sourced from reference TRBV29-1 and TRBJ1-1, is SAVISQKPSRDICQRGTSLTIQCQVDSQVTMMFWYRQQPGQSLTLIATANQGSEATYESGFVIDKFPISRPNLTFSTLTVSNMSPEDSSIYLCSVEATGVGTEAFFGQGTRLTVV.

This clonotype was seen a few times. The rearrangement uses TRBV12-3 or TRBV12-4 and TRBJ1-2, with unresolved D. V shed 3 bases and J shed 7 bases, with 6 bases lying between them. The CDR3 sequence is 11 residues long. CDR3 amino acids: CASSFSVGYTF. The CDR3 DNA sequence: TGTGCCAGCAGTTTTAGCGTTGGCTACACCTTC.

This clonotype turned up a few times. This CDR3 reads CASTTGGSTDTQYF. CDR3 sequence (DNA): TGCGCCAGCACAACTGGGGGGAGCACAGATACGCAGTATTTT. The chain employs TRBV5-1 and TRBJ2-3, with D possibly being TRBD2 (6 bases). CDR3 length equals 14 residues. Trimming shortened V by 6 bases and J by 0 bases, and 11 bases separated the two germline ends. Looked up from germline, CDR1 is SGHRS and CDR2 is YFSETQ.

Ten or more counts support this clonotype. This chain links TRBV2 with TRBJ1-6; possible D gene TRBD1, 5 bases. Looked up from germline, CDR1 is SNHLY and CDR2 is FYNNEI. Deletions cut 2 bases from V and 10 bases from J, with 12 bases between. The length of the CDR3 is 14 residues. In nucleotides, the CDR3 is TGTGCCAGCAGTGAATCCAGGGAGAAATCACCCCTCCACTTT. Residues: CASSESREKSPLHF.

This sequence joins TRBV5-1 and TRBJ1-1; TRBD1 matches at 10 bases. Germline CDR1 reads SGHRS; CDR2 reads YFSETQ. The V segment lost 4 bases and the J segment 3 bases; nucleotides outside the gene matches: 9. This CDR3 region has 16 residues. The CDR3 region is CASSQKTGGLDTEAFF. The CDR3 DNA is TGCGCCAGCAGCCAAAAGACAGGGGGCTTGGACACTGAAGCTTTCTTT.

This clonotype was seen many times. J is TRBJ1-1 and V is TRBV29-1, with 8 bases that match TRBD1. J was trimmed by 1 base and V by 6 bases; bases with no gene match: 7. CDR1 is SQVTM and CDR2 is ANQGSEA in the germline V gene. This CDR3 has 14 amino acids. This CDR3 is CSVEQGGRNTEAFF. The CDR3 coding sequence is TGCAGCGTAGAACAGGGGGGTAGGAACACTGAAGCTTTCTTT.

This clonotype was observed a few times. For the CDR3, the DNA is TGTGCCAGCAGTTTTCTCGGGGGGGCCGGGGAGCTGTTTTTT. It yields the protein CASSFLGGAGELFF. The chain combines TRBV12-3 or TRBV12-4 with TRBJ2-2, with 8 bases fitting TRBD2. V lost 3 bases to trimming and J lost 6 bases; unmatched junction nucleotides: 3. The CDR3 contains 14 residues.

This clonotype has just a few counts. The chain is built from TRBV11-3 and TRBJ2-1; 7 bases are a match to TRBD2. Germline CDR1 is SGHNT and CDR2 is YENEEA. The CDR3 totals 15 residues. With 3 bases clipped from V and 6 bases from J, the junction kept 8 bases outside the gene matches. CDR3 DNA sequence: TGTGCCAGCAGCTTCCTCCCCGGGGGGTCCAATGAGCAGTTCTTC. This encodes CASSFLPGGSNEQFF.

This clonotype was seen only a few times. CDR3 sequence (DNA): TGTGCCAGCAGTGTACTCATGCCTTTTGACGTAGGTTTGGACACTGAAGCTTTCTTT. The encoded protein is CASSVLMPFDVGLDTEAFF. The chain recombines TRBV27 with TRBJ1-1; D not resolved. CDR1 MNHEY and CDR2 SMNVEV come from the germline V gene (reference sequence). CDR3 length: 19 amino acids. V was pared by 5 bases and J by 3 bases, with 28 bases between.

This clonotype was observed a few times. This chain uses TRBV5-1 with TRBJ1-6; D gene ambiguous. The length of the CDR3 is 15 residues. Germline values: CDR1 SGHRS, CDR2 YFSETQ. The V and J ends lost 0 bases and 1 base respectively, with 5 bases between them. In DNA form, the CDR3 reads TGCGCCAGCAGCTTGGAAGGGTCCTATAATTCACCCCTCCACTTT. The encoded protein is CASSLEGSYNSPLHF.

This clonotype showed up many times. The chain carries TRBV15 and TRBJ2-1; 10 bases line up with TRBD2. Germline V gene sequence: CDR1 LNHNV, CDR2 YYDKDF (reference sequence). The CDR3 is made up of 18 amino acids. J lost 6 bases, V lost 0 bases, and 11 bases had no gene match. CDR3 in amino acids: CATSRDPSLAGPLNEQFF. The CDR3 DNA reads TGTGCCACCAGCAGAGACCCATCACTAGCGGGGCCCCTCAATGAGCAGTTCTTC.

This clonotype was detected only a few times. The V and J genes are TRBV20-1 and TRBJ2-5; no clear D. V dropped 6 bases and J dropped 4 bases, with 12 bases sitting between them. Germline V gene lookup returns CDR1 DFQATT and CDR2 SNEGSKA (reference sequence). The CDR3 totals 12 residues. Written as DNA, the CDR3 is TGCAGTGCCACGACCGAGGCAGAGACCCAGTACTTC. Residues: CSATTEAETQYF.

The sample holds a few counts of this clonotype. The CDR3 nucleotides are TGTGCCAGCAGCTTATCTCTCGAGGGAGATACGCAGTATTTT. Residues: CASSLSLEGDTQYF. The rearrangement joins TRBV7-2 to TRBJ2-3; possible D gene TRBD2, 5 bases. Germline V gene sequence: CDR1 SGHTA, CDR2 FQGNSA. Trimming left V 2 bases short and J 5 bases short, with 11 bases between. The CDR3 sequence is 14 residues long. The complete variable domain, with remaining parts taken from reference TRBV7-2 and TRBJ2-3, reads GAGVSQSPSNKVTEKGKDVELRCDPISGHTALYWYRQSLGQGLEFLIYFQGNSAPDKSGLPSDRFSAERTGGSVSTLTIQRTQQEDSAVYLCASSLSLEGDTQYFGPGTRLTVL.

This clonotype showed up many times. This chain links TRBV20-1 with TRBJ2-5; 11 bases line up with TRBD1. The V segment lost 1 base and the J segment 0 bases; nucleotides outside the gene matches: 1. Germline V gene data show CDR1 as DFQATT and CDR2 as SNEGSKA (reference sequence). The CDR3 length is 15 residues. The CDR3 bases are TGCAGTGCTAGAGGGACAGGGGGCCACCAAGAGACCCAGTACTTC. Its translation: CSARGTGGHQETQYF.